This T cell receptor beta chain is drawn from a study of blood T cell repertoires in COVID-19. Across the whole study: The United States, Italy and Spain were the sources of the acute and convalescent COVID-19 samples. The analysed material was cDNA or gDNA that came from T cells, B-cell-depleted T cells, or PBMCs.

The protocol was immunoSEQ multiplex PCR, while the TCRdb copy is restricted to in-frame clones and leaves out a portion. This table has 500,000 or so clones, roughly 87% appearing once. Individuals drawn from approximately 26 US areas were roughly 18 to 95 years old. Recovery meant two consecutive negative NP/OP PCR tests, professional clearance, or resolved symptoms. Germline V gene lookup returns CDR1 ENHRY and CDR2 SYGVKD. This CDR3 contains 13 residues. The V gene lost 7 bases and the J gene lost 1 base, with 10 bases spanning the gap. The receptor was isolated from a woman aged 18-35 years who had recovered from COVID-19. Sequenced input: PBMCs or T cells enriched from blood (not recorded which). This chain connects TRBV10-3 to TRBJ1-1; D unclear. CDR3 sequence: CAIIGEGNTEAFF. The CDR3 DNA sequence: TGTGCCATCATCGGTGAGGGGAACACTGAAGCTTTCTTT.